This is a list of T cell receptor beta chains from one sample in a study of long-term antiretroviral therapy in people with HIV. The assay was immunoSEQ multiplex PCR, and TCRdb's table has in-frame clones only and misses some. The sample has about 39,000 clones, about nine tenths seen once; the top ten hold 3.5% to 4.5%. The sequencing here drew on unsorted PBMCs, taken 1.2 years after starting antiretroviral therapy. Receptors were obtained from a woman in her fifties or sixties with HIV. Each CDR3 is given with its conserved first and last residue. A D gene is named only where the DNA matches it firmly. A row's size may be missing; if present it is once, few, many or a size class.

size	J	V	D	DNA	CDR3
.	TRBJ1-2	TRBV21-1	.	TGTGCCAGCAGCACCTCGGGACAGCGACCCTCTCCCTATGGCTACACCTTC	CASSTSGQRPSPYGYTF
few	TRBJ2-7	TRBV7-2	.	TGTGCCAGCAGCTCCCATCCCTCCTACGAGCAGTACTTC	CASSSHPSYEQYF
.	TRBJ2-3	TRBV9	TRBD1	TGTGCCAGCAGCGTAGGAGGGGGGACAGGAAGCAGGGATACGCAGTATTTT	CASSVGGGTGSRDTQYF
once	TRBJ2-6	TRBV5-1	.	TGCGCCAGCAGCTTGAGTCCCGCCGGGGCCAACGTCCTGACTTTC	CASSLSPAGANVLTF
few	TRBJ1-2	TRBV7-9	TRBD1	TGTGCCAGCAGCTTCACAGGGGGAGACTATGGCTACACCTTC	CASSFTGGDYGYTF
few	TRBJ1-2	TRBV4-1	TRBD1	TGCGCCAGCAGCCAAGGGACAGGGTCGGCCTATGGCTACACCTTC	CASSQGTGSAYGYTF
.	TRBJ2-3	TRBV12-5	TRBD2	TGTGCTAGTGGTTTGGTACGCAGCGGGGGCCGCACAGATACGCAGTATTTT	CASGLVRSGGRTDTQYF
.	TRBJ1-4	TRBV7-6	TRBD1	TGTGCCAGCAGCTCAGAACAGGGGTTTAATGAAAAACTGTTTTTT	CASSSEQGFNEKLFF
.	TRBJ2-7	TRBV23-1	TRBD1	TGCGCCAGCAGTCAGCCCGGGACAGCCTACGAGCAGTACTTC	CASSQPGTAYEQYF
.	TRBJ1-1	TRBV6-6	TRBD1	TGTGCCAGCAGTGGTAACAGGGGGCCAAACACTGAAGCTTTCTTT	CASSGNRGPNTEAFF
.	TRBJ1-6	TRBV21-1	.	TGTGCCAGCCCCACCGACAGGGTTTCACCCCTCCACTTT	CASPTDRVSPLHF
.	TRBJ1-3	TRBV28	.	TGTGCCAGCAGACCGGTTAGAGACTCCAACTCTGGAAACACCATATATTTT	CASRPVRDSNSGNTIYF
.	TRBJ2-3	TRBV29-1	TRBD1	TGCAGCGTTGAACCCGGGACAGCGAGGGCAGATACGCAGTATTTT	CSVEPGTARADTQYF
.	TRBJ1-1	TRBV7-3	.	TGTGCCAGCAGCCCCACCCCGCGGGGGGGAGGCACTGAAGCTTTCTTT	CASSPTPRGGGTEAFF
.	TRBJ1-1	TRBV30	.	TGTGCCTGGACACTCAGGGGATACGGCGTTGGGACTGAAGCTTTCTTT	CAWTLRGYGVGTEAFF
.	TRBJ2-2	TRBV27	.	TGTGCCAGCAGTCACCGACAGTCGGGGACCGGGGAGCTGTTTTTT	CASSHRQSGTGELFF
.	TRBJ2-5	TRBV6-5	TRBD1	TGTGCCAGCAGTTACGCGCAGGGGGCAGGTGAGACCCAGTACTTC	CASSYAQGAGETQYF
.	TRBJ2-4	TRBV9	TRBD2	TGTGCCAGCAGCGCTTCCCCCCGGGGGGGCGCAGCCAAAAACATTCAGTACTTC	CASSASPRGGAAKNIQYF
.	TRBJ1-6	TRBV9	.	TGTGCCAGCACGTCGGGGGGTGTCCTTTCACCCCTCCACTTT	CASTSGGVLSPLHF
.	TRBJ2-5	TRBV5-1	TRBD2	TGCGCCAGCAGCTTGACCGGGACTAGCGGGGGCGAGACCCAGTACTTC	CASSLTGTSGGETQYF
.	TRBJ2-7	TRBV30	TRBD1	TGTGCCTGGAGTCGAACCAGGGGGAACGAGCAGTACTTC	CAWSRTRGNEQYF
.	TRBJ1-1	TRBV27	.	TGTGCCAGCAGTTTACAGGGGTCCTCGAACACTGAAGCTTTCTTT	CASSLQGSSNTEAFF
once	TRBJ2-7	TRBV9	TRBD1	TGTGCCAGCAGCGTAGGGGGACAGGGGAACCACGAGCAGTACTTC	CASSVGGQGNHEQYF
.	TRBJ1-2	TRBV4-2	.	TGTGCCAGCAGCCAAGTTGGGCAAGGGGCCAACTATGGCTACACCTTC	CASSQVGQGANYGYTF
.	TRBJ2-7	TRBV5-1	.	TGCGCCAGCAGCTTGGCCTTAAACGCCTACGAGCAGTACTTC	CASSLALNAYEQYF
.	TRBJ2-7	TRBV5-4	TRBD2	TGTGCCAGCAGCCCCCGGGCGGCCAGCGGGGGGTACTACGAGCAGTACTTC	CASSPRAASGGYYEQYF
.	TRBJ2-1	TRBV9	.	TGTGCCAGCAGCCCGGGACACCTGAGTTACAATGAGCAGTTCTTC	CASSPGHLSYNEQFF
.	TRBJ2-3	TRBV18	TRBD2	TGTGCCAGCTCACCACGGGCGGGGGGTAGCACAGATACGCAGTATTTT	CASSPRAGGSTDTQYF
.	TRBJ2-3	TRBV10-1	TRBD2	TGCGCCAGCAGTGCGGGGACTAGCGGGGGCAGCACAGATACGCAGTATTTT	CASSAGTSGGSTDTQYF
.	TRBJ2-2	TRBV9	TRBD1	TGTGCCAGCAGCGTGTTAGGGACAGGGAGGACCGGGGAGCTGTTTTTT	CASSVLGTGRTGELFF
.	TRBJ1-1	TRBV2	.	TGTGCCAGCGGACCAGGGCTCCGGGACACATTAAACACTGAAGCTTTCTTT	CASGPGLRDTLNTEAFF
.	TRBJ1-2	TRBV7-9	.	TGTGCCAGCAGCCCAGAGGTGGTACAGTACTATGGCTACACCTTC	CASSPEVVQYYGYTF
.	TRBJ2-2	TRBV19	.	TGTGCCAGTAGTTGGAGTCGCGAGAACACCGGGGAGCTGTTTTTT	CASSWSRENTGELFF
.	TRBJ2-7	TRBV11-3	.	TGTGCCAGCAGCCCCGGGGCTGCCTACGAGCAGTACTTC	CASSPGAAYEQYF
.	TRBJ1-4	TRBV5-4	.	TGTGCCAGCAGCTTGGACCGTGATGAAAAACTGTTTTTT	CASSLDRDEKLFF
.	TRBJ1-3	TRBV5-1	.	TGCGCCAGCAGCTTGGGGCCGTCGGGTCCTGGAAACACCATATATTTT	CASSLGPSGPGNTIYF
once	TRBJ2-7	TRBV7-2	TRBD1	TGTGCCAGCAGGAAATCCGGGACAGGGCCCTACGAGCAGTACTTC	CASRKSGTGPYEQYF
.	TRBJ1-5	TRBV5-1	.	TGCGCCAGCAGCCGAACGGGGGGCGGTTCTCAGCCCCAGCATTTT	CASSRTGGGSQPQHF
.	TRBJ1-5	TRBV5-6	.	TGTGCCAGCAGCTTGGGATCGGGGCCTAGCAATCAGCCCCAGCATTTT	CASSLGSGPSNQPQHF
.	TRBJ1-1	TRBV5-1	TRBD1	TGCGCCAGCAGCTCAACTGACAGGGGCTACACTGAAGCTTTCTTT	CASSSTDRGYTEAFF